Listed below are T cell receptor beta chains from one sample, sequenced in a study of blood T cell repertoires in COVID-19. The table came from immunoSEQ multiplex PCR; TCRdb's copy has only in-frame clones and leaves some out. The sample carries more than 300,000 clones, around 87% recorded once. The sample was peripheral blood. Source of these receptors: a woman aged 25 to 39 with COVID-19, enrolled during active disease. The CDR3 runs from the conserved cysteine through the conserved F or W. The D gene is left open where the match is weak. Expanded clones are given a class, and other clones once, few, many or no size at all.

V,D,J,size,DNA,CDR3
TRBV19,.,TRBJ2-1,.,TGTGCCAGTAGTTCTCTTTTGAATGAGCAGTTCTTC,CASSSLLNEQFF
TRBV5-1,TRBD2,TRBJ2-7,.,TGCGCCAGCAGCGGGGGGGGACTAGCGGGAGTGAAGGAGCAGTACTTC,CASSGGGLAGVKEQYF
TRBV29-1,.,TRBJ1-1,few,TGCAGCGTTGAAGATCCGGGGGACACTGAAGCTTTCTTT,CSVEDPGDTEAFF
TRBV6-5,.,TRBJ1-1,.,TGTGCCAGCAGTTACAGCCGTATGAACACTGAAGCTTTCTTT,CASSYSRMNTEAFF
TRBV5-1,.,TRBJ1-2,many,TGCGCCAGCAGCTTGGGGCAGGGGCCTTCTAACTATGGCTACACCTTC,CASSLGQGPSNYGYTF
TRBV30,TRBD2,TRBJ2-1,.,TGTGCCGGCAGTCGACTAGCGGGAGTCAATGAGCAGTTCTTC,CAGSRLAGVNEQFF
TRBV27,TRBD1,TRBJ2-1,.,TGTGCCAGCAGTTCCGGGACAGGTCTAGGAAATGAGCAGTTCTTC,CASSSGTGLGNEQFF
TRBV2,.,TRBJ1-2,.,TGTGCCAGCAGTACCCCCCGGGGCTACACCTTC,CASSTPRGYTF
TRBV6-2/TRBV6-3,TRBD1,TRBJ1-4,.,TGTGCCAGCAGCAGGGACAGGGTAAACGAAAAACTGTTTTTT,CASSRDRVNEKLFF
TRBV23-1,TRBD1,TRBJ1-5,.,TGCGCAGGTGGCAGGGGGGAGGTTAGCAATCAGCCCCAGCATTTT,CAGGRGEVSNQPQHF
TRBV7-2,TRBD2,TRBJ2-1,.,TGTGCCAGCAGCTTAGTAAGCGGGAGATACAATGAGCAGTTCTTC,CASSLVSGRYNEQFF
TRBV5-6,.,TRBJ2-7,.,TGTGCCAGCAGCCTGGGGGGGACAGTCCGCCACGAGCAGTACTTC,CASSLGGTVRHEQYF
TRBV5-5,TRBD1,TRBJ1-2,.,TGTGCCAGCAAAACTCGACAGGGAAACTATGGCTACACCTTC,CASKTRQGNYGYTF
TRBV19,.,TRBJ1-2,.,TGTGCCAGTAGTATTAGGACAGATTATGGCTACACCTTC,CASSIRTDYGYTF
TRBV6-5,TRBD1,TRBJ2-7,.,TGTGCCAGCAGATCGGGACAGGGTCCTTACGAGCAGTACTTC,CASRSGQGPYEQYF
TRBV28,TRBD1,TRBJ1-5,few,TGTGCCAGCAGTTTACTTGGGACAGCGTATAGCAATCAGCCCCAGCATTTT,CASSLLGTAYSNQPQHF
TRBV21-1,.,TRBJ2-1,.,TGTGCCAGCAGCCCACCGGGACTAGCGGGGGCCCCATCATACAATGAGCAGTTCTTC,CASSPPGLAGAPSYNEQFF
TRBV9,.,TRBJ2-7,.,TGTGCCAGCAGCGTAGCCCCAACGGGCGAGCAGTACTTC,CASSVAPTGEQYF
TRBV30,TRBD2,TRBJ2-7,.,TGTGCCTGGAGTCCCTTATCCGGGACTAGCGGGAGGCCGACCTACGAGCAGTACTTC,CAWSPLSGTSGRPTYEQYF
TRBV19,.,TRBJ2-3,.,TGTGCCAGTAGTGCCTGGACTGCCCCCGAGAATACGCAGTATTTT,CASSAWTAPENTQYF
TRBV5-3,TRBD1,TRBJ1-4,.,TGTGCCAGAAGGGGGCCGGGACAGCGAAATGAAAAACTGTTTTTT,CARRGPGQRNEKLFF
TRBV9,TRBD1,TRBJ2-6,.,TGTGCCAGCAGCGTAGCTACCACAGGGGGCCTTTCTGGGGCCAACGTCCTGACTTTC,CASSVATTGGLSGANVLTF
TRBV5-5,TRBD1,TRBJ1-2,.,TGTGCCAGCAGCCACATTCGGGGACAGTCGTCGAACGGCTACACCTTC,CASSHIRGQSSNGYTF
TRBV7-9,.,TRBJ2-7,few,TGTGCCAGCAGCTTATCGGGGAGCGAGCAGTACTTC,CASSLSGSEQYF
TRBV24-1,TRBD1,TRBJ2-1,.,TGTGCCACCTGGGACAGCAATGAGCAGTTCTTC,CATWDSNEQFF
TRBV7-2,TRBD2,TRBJ2-7,.,TGTGCCAGCAGCTTATCTGACTGGGGAGGGCTCGAGCAGTACTTC,CASSLSDWGGLEQYF
TRBV29-1,.,TRBJ2-5,.,TGCAGCGTCAAACAGGCCCAAGAGACCCAGTACTTC,CSVKQAQETQYF
TRBV30,.,TRBJ2-5,.,TGTGCCTGGAGCTATCCTCCCGGAGAGACCCAGTACTTC,CAWSYPPGETQYF
TRBV11-3,.,TRBJ2-7,.,TGTGCCAGCAGCCGCCGTGGCGGGGAGCAGTACTTC,CASSRRGGEQYF
TRBV6-1,.,TRBJ1-2,.,TGTGCCAGCAGTGAAACGACAGGAGACTATGGCTACACCTTC,CASSETTGDYGYTF
TRBV11-3,TRBD1,TRBJ2-3,.,TGTGCCAGCAGCTTAGAGAACACGGACAGGGACAGCACAGATACGCAGTATTTT,CASSLENTDRDSTDTQYF
TRBV5-1,TRBD1,TRBJ2-3,.,TGCGCCAGCAGCTTAAAGGGGGCTGGGGATACGCAGTATTTT,CASSLKGAGDTQYF
TRBV2,.,TRBJ2-7,once,TGTGCCAGCAGTGAAGCGACAGTCTACGAGCAGTACTTC,CASSEATVYEQYF